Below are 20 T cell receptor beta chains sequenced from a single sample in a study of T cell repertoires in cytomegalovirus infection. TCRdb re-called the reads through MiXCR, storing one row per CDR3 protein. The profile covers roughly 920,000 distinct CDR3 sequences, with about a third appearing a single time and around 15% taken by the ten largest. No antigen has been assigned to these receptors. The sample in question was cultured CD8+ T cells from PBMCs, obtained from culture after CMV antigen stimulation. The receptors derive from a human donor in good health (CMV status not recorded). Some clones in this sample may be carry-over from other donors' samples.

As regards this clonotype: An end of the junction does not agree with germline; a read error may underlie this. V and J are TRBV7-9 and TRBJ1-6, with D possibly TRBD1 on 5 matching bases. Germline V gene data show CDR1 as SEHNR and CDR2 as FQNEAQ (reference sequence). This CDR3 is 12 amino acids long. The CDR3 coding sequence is TGTGCCAGCAGCCCAGGGAATTCAACCCTCCACTTT. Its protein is CASSPGNSTLHF.

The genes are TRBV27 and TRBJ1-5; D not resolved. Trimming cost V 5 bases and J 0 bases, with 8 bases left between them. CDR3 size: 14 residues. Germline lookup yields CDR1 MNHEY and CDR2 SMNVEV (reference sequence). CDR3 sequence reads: CASSPLYSNQPQHF. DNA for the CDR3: TGTGCCAGCAGTCCCCTTTATAGCAATCAGCCCCAGCATTTT.

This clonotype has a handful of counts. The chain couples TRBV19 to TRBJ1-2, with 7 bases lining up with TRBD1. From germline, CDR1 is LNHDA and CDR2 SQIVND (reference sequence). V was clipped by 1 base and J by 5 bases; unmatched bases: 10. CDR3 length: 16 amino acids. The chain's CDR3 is CASSIGVTGVRYGYTF. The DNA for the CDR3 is TGTGCCAGTAGTATAGGGGTCACAGGGGTAAGGTATGGCTACACCTTC.

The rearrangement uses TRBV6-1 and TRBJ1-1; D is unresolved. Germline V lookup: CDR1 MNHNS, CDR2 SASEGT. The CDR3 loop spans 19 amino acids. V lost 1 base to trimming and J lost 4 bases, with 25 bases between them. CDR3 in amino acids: CASSEEPPDVPPRGTEAFF. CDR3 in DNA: TGTGCCAGCAGTGAAGAACCCCCGGACGTCCCTCCTCGAGGCACTGAAGCTTTCTTT.

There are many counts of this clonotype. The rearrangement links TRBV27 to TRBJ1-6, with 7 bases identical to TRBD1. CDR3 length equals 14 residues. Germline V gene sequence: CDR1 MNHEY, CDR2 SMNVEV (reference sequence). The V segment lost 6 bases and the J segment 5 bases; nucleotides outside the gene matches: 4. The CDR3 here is CASSPGTDNSPLHF. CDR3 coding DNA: TGTGCCAGCAGCCCTGGGACAGATAATTCACCCCTCCACTTT.

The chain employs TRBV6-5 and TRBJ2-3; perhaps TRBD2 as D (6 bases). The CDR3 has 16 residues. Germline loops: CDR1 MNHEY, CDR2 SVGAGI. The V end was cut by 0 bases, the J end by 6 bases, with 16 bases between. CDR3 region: CASSYSLAIARDTQYF. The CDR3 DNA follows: TGTGCCAGCAGTTACTCACTAGCTATTGCCAGGGATACGCAGTATTTT.

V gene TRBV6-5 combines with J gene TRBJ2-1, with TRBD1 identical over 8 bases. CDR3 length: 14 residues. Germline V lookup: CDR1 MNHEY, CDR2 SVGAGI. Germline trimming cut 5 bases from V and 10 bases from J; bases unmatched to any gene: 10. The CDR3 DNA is TGTGCCAGCAGTAGCCGGACAGGGCACTGGGAGCAGTTCTTC. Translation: CASSSRTGHWEQFF.

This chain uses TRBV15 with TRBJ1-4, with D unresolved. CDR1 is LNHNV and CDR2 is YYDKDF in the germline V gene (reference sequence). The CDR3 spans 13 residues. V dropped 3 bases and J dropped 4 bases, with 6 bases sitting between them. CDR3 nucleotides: TGTGCCACCAGCAGCACAGATAATGAAAAACTGTTTTTT. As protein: CATSSTDNEKLFF.

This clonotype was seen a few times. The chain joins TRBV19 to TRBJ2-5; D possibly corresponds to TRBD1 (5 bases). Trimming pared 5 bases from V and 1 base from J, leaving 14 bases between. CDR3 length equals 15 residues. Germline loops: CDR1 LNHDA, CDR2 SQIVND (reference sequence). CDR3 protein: CASSVYTGIQETQYF. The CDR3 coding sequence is TGTGCCAGTAGTGTCTACACAGGTATCCAAGAGACCCAGTACTTC.

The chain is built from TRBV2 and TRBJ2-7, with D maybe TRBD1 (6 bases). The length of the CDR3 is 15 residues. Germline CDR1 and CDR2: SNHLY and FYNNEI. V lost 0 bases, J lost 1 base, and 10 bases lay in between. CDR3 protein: CASSEAGHLSYEQYV. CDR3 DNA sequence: TGTGCCAGCAGTGAAGCGGGACATCTTTCCTACGAGCAGTACGTC.

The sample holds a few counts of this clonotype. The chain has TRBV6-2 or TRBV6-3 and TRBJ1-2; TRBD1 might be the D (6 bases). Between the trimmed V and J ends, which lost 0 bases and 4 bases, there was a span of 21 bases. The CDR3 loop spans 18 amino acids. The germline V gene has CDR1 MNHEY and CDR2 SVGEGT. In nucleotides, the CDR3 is TGTGCCAGCAGTTACTCGGCGACAGGTTGGGGGACTCTCTATGGCTACACCTTC. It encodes CASSYSATGWGTLYGYTF.

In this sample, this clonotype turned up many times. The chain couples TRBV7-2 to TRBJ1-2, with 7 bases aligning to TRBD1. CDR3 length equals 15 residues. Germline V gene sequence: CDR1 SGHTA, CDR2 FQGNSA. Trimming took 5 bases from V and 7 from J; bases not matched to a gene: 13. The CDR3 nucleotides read TGTGCCAGCAGCCGCCGGGACAGTTTATACGGTGGCTACACCTTC. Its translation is CASSRRDSLYGGYTF. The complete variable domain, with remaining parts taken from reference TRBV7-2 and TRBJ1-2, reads GAGVSQSPSNKVTEKGKDVELRCDPISGHTALYWYRQSLGQGLEFLIYFQGNSAPDKSGLPSDRFSAERTGGSVSTLTIQRTQQEDSAVYLCASSRRDSLYGGYTFGSGTRLTVV.

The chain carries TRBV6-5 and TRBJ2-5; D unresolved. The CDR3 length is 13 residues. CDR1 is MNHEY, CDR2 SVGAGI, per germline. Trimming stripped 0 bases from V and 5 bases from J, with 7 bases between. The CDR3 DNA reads TGTGCCAGCAGTTACTCGGCAAGGGAGACCCAGTACTTC. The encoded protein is CASSYSARETQYF.

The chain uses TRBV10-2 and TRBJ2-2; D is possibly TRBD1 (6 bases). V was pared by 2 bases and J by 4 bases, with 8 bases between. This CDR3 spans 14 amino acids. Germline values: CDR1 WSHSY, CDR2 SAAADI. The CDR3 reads CASSEGDTTGELFF. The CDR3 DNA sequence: TGCGCCAGCAGTGAGGGGGACACCACCGGGGAGCTGTTTTTT.

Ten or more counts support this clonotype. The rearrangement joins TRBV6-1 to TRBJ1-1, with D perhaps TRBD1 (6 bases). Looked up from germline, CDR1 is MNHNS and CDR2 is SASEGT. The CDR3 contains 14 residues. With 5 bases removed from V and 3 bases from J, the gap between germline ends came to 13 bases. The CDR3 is CASSPYPGDTEAFF. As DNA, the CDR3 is TGTGCCAGCAGTCCCTACCCAGGGGACACTGAAGCTTTCTTT.

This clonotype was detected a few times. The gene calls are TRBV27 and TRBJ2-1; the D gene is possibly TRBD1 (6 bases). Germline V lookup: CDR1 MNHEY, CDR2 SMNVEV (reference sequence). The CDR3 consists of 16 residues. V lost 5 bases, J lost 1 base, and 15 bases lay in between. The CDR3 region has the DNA TGTGCCAGCAGTGTTTTGACAGGCAATTCCTACAATGAGCAGTTCTTC. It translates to CASSVLTGNSYNEQFF.

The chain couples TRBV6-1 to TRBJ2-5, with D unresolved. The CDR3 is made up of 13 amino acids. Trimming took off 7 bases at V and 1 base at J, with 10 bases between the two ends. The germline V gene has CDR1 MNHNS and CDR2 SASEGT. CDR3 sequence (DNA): TGTGCCAGCATTTCCCGCTCCCAAGAGACCCAGTACTTC. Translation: CASISRSQETQYF.

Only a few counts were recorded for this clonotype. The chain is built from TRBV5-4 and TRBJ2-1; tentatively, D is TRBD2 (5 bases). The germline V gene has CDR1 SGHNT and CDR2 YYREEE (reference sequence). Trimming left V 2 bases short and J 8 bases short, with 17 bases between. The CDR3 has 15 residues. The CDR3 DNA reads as TGTGCCAGCAGCTTCCGGGATCCAGGAGGATATGAGCAGTTCTTC. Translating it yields CASSFRDPGGYEQFF.

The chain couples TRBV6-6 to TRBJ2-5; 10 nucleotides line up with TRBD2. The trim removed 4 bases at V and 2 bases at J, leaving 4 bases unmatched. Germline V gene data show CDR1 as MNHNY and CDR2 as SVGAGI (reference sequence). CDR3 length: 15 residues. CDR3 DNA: TGTGCCAGCAGTTCAGCGGGGGGGTATCAAGAGACCCAGTACTTC. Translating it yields CASSSAGGYQETQYF.

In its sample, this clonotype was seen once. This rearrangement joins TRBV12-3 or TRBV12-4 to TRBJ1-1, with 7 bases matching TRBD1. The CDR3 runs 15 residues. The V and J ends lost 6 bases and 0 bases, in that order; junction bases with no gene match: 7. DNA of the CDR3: TGTGCCAGCAGGACCGCAGGGGGATTGAACACTGAAGCTTTCTTT. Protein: CASRTAGGLNTEAFF.